Many counts were recorded for the clone carrying this TCR beta chain. No antigen is known for it. Generation of TCR beta libraries employed quantitative 5'-RACE incorporating molecular barcodes. Using its own MiXCR run on the 5' RACE reads, TCRdb lists one record per CDR3 protein. The sample lists roughly 130,000 distinct CDR3 sequences; around 7% were seen once. This entry belongs to a study of CD8 T cells in ankylosing spondylitis. CDR3 length: 14 amino acids. With 4 bases clipped from V and 5 bases from J, the junction kept 6 bases outside the gene matches. Germline CDR1 and CDR2: SGHRS and YFSETQ. Broader study findings: Typical of ankylosing spondylitis blood, it appeared, was a TCR beta motif of roughly eight highly homologous variants. Reports say disease-linked clones showed up significantly more in matched ankylosing spondylitis synovial fluid.

Sequences were obtained from blood, either unsorted or a sorted T cell fraction (not recorded which). This rearrangement joins TRBV5-1 to TRBJ2-1; 7 bases are shared with TRBD2. The clonotype comes from a male donor with ankylosing spondylitis or in good health (not recorded which). The CDR3 DNA is TGCGCCAGCAGCCTGGGGGGGTCCCACAATGAGCAGTTCTTC. Translated: CASSLGGSHNEQFF.